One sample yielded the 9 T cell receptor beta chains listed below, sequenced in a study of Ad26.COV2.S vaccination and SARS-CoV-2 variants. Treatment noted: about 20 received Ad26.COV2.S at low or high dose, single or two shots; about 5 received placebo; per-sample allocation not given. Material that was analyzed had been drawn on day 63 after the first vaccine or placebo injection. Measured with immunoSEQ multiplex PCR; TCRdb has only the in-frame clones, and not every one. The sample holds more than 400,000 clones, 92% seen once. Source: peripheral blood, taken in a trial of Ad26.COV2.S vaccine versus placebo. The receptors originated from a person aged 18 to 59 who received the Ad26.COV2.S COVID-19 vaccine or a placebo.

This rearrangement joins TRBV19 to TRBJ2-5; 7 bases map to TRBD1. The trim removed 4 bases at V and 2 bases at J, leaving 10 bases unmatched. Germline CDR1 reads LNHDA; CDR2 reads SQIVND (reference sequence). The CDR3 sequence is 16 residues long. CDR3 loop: CASSTPWTGLQETQYF. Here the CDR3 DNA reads TGTGCCAGTAGTACCCCGTGGACAGGACTGCAAGAGACCCAGTACTTC.

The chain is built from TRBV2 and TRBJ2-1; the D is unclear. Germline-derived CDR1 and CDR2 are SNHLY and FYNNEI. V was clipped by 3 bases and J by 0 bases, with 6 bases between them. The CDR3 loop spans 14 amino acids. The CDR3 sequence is CASSDWSSYNEQFF. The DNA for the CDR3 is TGTGCCAGCAGTGATTGGAGCTCCTACAATGAGCAGTTCTTC.

CDR3 nucleotides: TGTGCCAGCAGCTTAGGGGGACAGACCTACGAGCAGTACTTC. It yields the protein CASSLGGQTYEQYF. The chain uses TRBV7-2 and TRBJ2-7, with TRBD1 matching over 7 bases. CDR1 SGHTA and CDR2 FQGNSA come from the germline V gene. The CDR3 extends over 14 amino acids. Trimming at V came to 1 base and at J to 2 bases, leaving 2 bases not matched to a gene. Variable domain in full (rest from reference TRBV7-2 and TRBJ2-7): GAGVSQSPSNKVTEKGKDVELRCDPISGHTALYWYRQSLGQGLEFLIYFQGNSAPDKSGLPSDRFSAERTGGSVSTLTIQRTQQEDSAVYLCASSLGGQTYEQYFGPGTRLTVT.

The DNA for the CDR3 is TGTGCCAGCAGCTTATCGTCATCGAGGGGAACGGGCTACGAGCAGTACTTC. Amino acid sequence: CASSLSSSRGTGYEQYF. The chain combines TRBV7-2 with TRBJ2-7; D may correspond to TRBD1 or TRBD2 (5 bases each). The germline V and J ends were trimmed by 2 bases and 3 bases, with 20 bases remaining between them. Germline CDR1 and CDR2: SGHTA and FQGNSA. There are 17 residues in the CDR3.

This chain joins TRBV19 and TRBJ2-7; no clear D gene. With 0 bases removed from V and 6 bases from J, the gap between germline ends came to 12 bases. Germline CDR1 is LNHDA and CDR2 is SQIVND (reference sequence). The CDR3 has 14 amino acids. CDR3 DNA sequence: TGTGCCAGTAGTATAGAGGCCATCCTAGGCGAGCAGTACTTC. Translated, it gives CASSIEAILGEQYF.

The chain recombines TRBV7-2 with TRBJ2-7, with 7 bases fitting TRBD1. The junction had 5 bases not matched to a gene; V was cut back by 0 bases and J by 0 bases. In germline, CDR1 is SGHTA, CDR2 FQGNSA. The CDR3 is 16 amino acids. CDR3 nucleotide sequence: TGTGCCAGCAGCTTAGCGGGACAGCCTTCCTCCTACGAGCAGTACTTC. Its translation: CASSLAGQPSSYEQYF. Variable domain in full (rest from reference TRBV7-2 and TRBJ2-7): GAGVSQSPSNKVTEKGKDVELRCDPISGHTALYWYRQSLGQGLEFLIYFQGNSAPDKSGLPSDRFSAERTGGSVSTLTIQRTQQEDSAVYLCASSLAGQPSSYEQYFGPGTRLTVT.

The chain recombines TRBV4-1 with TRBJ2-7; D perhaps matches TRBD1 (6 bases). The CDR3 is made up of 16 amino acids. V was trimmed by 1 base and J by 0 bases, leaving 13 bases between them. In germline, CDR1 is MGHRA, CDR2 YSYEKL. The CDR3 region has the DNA TGCGCCAGCAGCCAAGGGGCGATACAGGGCTCCTACGAGCAGTACTTC. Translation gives CASSQGAIQGSYEQYF.

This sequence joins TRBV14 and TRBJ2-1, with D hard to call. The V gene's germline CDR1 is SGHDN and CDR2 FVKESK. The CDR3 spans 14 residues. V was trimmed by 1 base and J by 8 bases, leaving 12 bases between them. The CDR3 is CASSQGFTRDEQFF. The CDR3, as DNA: TGTGCCAGCAGCCAAGGGTTCACCCGCGATGAGCAGTTCTTC.

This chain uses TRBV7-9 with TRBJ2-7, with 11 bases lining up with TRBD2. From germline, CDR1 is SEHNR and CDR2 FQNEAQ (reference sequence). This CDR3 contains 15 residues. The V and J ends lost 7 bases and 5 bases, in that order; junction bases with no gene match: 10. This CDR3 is CASTNSGGAVNEQYF. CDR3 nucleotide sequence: TGTGCCAGCACCAATAGCGGGGGGGCTGTAAACGAGCAGTACTTC.